One and the same sample provided the 31 T cell receptor beta chains below, sequenced in a study of cytomegalovirus exposure and HLA in healthy donors (dated by TCRdb to about 2017). The library relied on the immunoSEQ multiplex PCR assay. For the multiplex PCR, a mixture combining 60 forward primers for TCR Vbeta segments and 13 reverse primers for TCR Jbeta segments was used. Entries here come from immuneACCESS through TCRdb and include only in-frame sequences with V and J called. Some clones fail to appear in such tables; in the studies checked, an unresolved V gene covers under half of the shortfall, and the cause of the remainder is unknown. In this sample the table shows approximately 130,000 clones, more than 80% of which occur a single time. In total, the top ten clones hold about 1.8% of the sample. The source material was PBMCs. The receptor set was obtained from a man aged 35-49 years in good health and CMV-seronegative.

This clone showed up just once. The chain couples TRBV9 to TRBJ1-1, with 7 bases matching TRBD1. The CDR3 loop spans 15 amino acids. Germline CDR1 is SGDLS and CDR2 is YYNGEE. The J segment lost 4 bases and the V segment lost 4 bases, leaving 10 bases of the junction unmatched. Here the CDR3 reads CASSTGTGVGTEAFF. The CDR3 DNA sequence: TGTGCCAGCAGCACGGGAACAGGGGTTGGCACTGAAGCTTTCTTT.

This chain connects TRBV4-1 to TRBJ2-5, with 13 bases lining up with TRBD2. Germline V gene data show CDR1 as MGHRA and CDR2 as YSYEKL. The junction had 3 bases not matched to a gene; V was cut back by 5 bases and J by 3 bases. The CDR3 has 15 residues. The CDR3 reads CASSLGTSGKETQYF. In DNA, the CDR3 is TGCGCCAGCAGCTTAGGGACTAGCGGGAAAGAGACCCAGTACTTC.

The sample holds a few counts of this clone. The CDR3 sequence: CASSARGSTEQYF. CDR3 DNA sequence: TGTGCCAGCAGTGCGCGGGGTTCGACCGAGCAGTACTTC. This sequence joins TRBV27 and TRBJ2-7; TRBD2 is a possible D gene (6 bases). There are 13 residues in the CDR3. Germline CDR1 is MNHEY and CDR2 is SMNVEV (reference sequence). The ends were cut back, 5 bases at V and 6 bases at J, with 14 bases in the middle.

The table lists this clone with a few counts. CDR3 DNA sequence: TGTGCCAGCACCCCCGGGACAGGGTCCTACGAGCAGTACTTC. It specifies CASTPGTGSYEQYF. The chain couples TRBV6-5 to TRBJ2-7; TRBD1 matches at 9 bases. Trimming removed 7 bases from V and 1 base from J; junction bases left unmatched: 5. CDR1 MNHEY and CDR2 SVGAGI come from the germline V gene. The CDR3 has 14 residues.

V usage is TRBV2 and J usage is TRBJ1-1; D remains unclear. The CDR3 spans 11 residues. Trimming removed 6 bases from V and 4 bases from J, with 6 bases in between. CDR1 and CDR2 from the germline V gene are SNHLY and FYNNEI. CDR3: CASREVTEAFF. CDR3 nucleotides: TGTGCCAGCAGAGAGGTCACTGAAGCTTTCTTT.

The J gene is TRBJ2-7, the V gene TRBV5-1, with D uncertain. Germline assignment: CDR1 SGHRS and CDR2 YFSETQ. Trimming left V 0 bases short and J 5 bases short, with 12 bases between. This CDR3 has 14 amino acids. The CDR3, as DNA: TGCGCCAGCAGCTTGGGGCAGCTTGAGGACGAGCAGTACTTC. Its translation is CASSLGQLEDEQYF.

The rearrangement uses TRBV28 and TRBJ2-1; 11 bases match TRBD2. Looked up from germline, CDR1 is MDHEN and CDR2 is SYDVKM. J gave up 4 bases and V 6 bases, and 5 bases lay outside the gene matches. This CDR3 has 15 amino acids. The CDR3 here is CASRPTSGSYNEQFF. As DNA, the CDR3 is TGTGCCAGCAGGCCTACTAGCGGGAGTTACAATGAGCAGTTCTTC.

The V gene is TRBV7-2, the J gene TRBJ2-5, with TRBD2 matching 12 bases. Trimming removed 4 bases from V and 3 bases from J; junction bases left unmatched: 9. The length of the CDR3 is 17 residues. CDR1 is SGHTA, CDR2 FQGNSA, per germline. This chain's CDR3 is CASSYYLAGGPKETQYF. CDR3 sequence (DNA): TGTGCCAGCAGCTATTACCTAGCGGGGGGGCCAAAAGAGACCCAGTACTTC.

The V call is TRBV7-9, the J call TRBJ2-1; 7 bases match TRBD2. J lost 7 bases, V lost 5 bases, and 11 bases had no gene match. The CDR3 contains 15 residues. In germline, CDR1 is SEHNR, CDR2 FQNEAQ (reference sequence). CDR3 loop: CASSLAGGRENEQFF. For the CDR3, the DNA is TGTGCCAGCAGCCTGGCGGGTGGGAGGGAGAATGAGCAGTTCTTC.

This clone was seen only once. The chain has TRBV10-3 and TRBJ2-6; 8 nucleotides align to TRBD2. This CDR3 spans 19 amino acids. Germline V lookup: CDR1 ENHRY, CDR2 SYGVKD. Trimming at V came to 2 bases and at J to 4 bases, leaving 13 bases not matched to a gene. The CDR3, as DNA: TGTGCCATCAGTGAGGGGACAACCGGGGGGGGATCCGGGGCCAACGTCCTGACTTTC. Protein: CAISEGTTGGGSGANVLTF.

The chain employs TRBV10-3 and TRBJ1-5; D is uncertain. Trimming stripped 4 bases from V and 4 bases from J, with 8 bases between. Germline assignment: CDR1 ENHRY and CDR2 SYGVKD. The CDR3 is 13 residues long. This CDR3 is CAISVQENQPQHF. CDR3 bases: TGTGCCATCAGTGTTCAGGAAAATCAGCCCCAGCATTTT.

The rearrangement joins TRBV9 to TRBJ2-3; D is unclear. V gave up 0 bases and J gave up 2 bases, with 10 bases separating them. This CDR3 comprises 15 residues. The V gene's germline CDR1 is SGDLS and CDR2 YYNGEE. Here the CDR3 DNA reads TGTGCCAGCAGCGTAGGAGCAGACTTCACAGATACGCAGTATTTT. Translated: CASSVGADFTDTQYF.

This sequence joins TRBV13 and TRBJ1-2; 9 bases are shared with TRBD1. The trim removed 5 bases at V and 0 bases at J, leaving 13 bases unmatched. The CDR3 covers 18 residues. In germline, CDR1 is PRHDT, CDR2 FYEKMQ (reference sequence). CDR3 amino acids: CASSKRTGTGSTNYGYTF. CDR3 sequence (DNA): TGTGCCAGCAGCAAGCGCACCGGGACAGGGAGTACTAACTATGGCTACACCTTC. Complete variable domain (other parts from reference TRBV13 and TRBJ1-2): AAGVIQSPRHLIKEKRETATLKCYPIPRHDTVYWYQQGPGQDPQFLISFYEKMQSDKGSIPDRFSAQQFSDYHSELNMSSLELGDSALYFCASSKRTGTGSTNYGYTFGSGTRLTVV.

J is TRBJ2-1 and V is TRBV5-1; TRBD1 might be the D (6 bases). The CDR3 is 13 residues long. The V and J ends lost 3 bases and 7 bases respectively, with 11 bases between them. Germline assignment: CDR1 SGHRS and CDR2 YFSETQ. CDR3 DNA sequence: TGCGCCAGCAGCTCACTAACAGGGAATGAGCAGTTCTTC. Translated: CASSSLTGNEQFF.

The J gene is TRBJ2-1, the V gene TRBV5-6, with 13 bases matching TRBD2. Unmatched junction bases numbered 4, after V lost 2 bases and J lost 8 bases. The germline CDR1 and CDR2 sequences are SGHDT and YYEEEE. CDR3 length: 15 residues. CDR3 coding DNA: TGTGCCAGCAGCTTTGGACTAGCGGGAGTTGATGAGCAGTTCTTC. Encoded protein: CASSFGLAGVDEQFF.

The chain is built from TRBV2 and TRBJ1-2; tentative D call: TRBD1 (6 bases). Germline V gene sequence: CDR1 SNHLY, CDR2 FYNNEI. The CDR3 runs to 15 residues. Trimming removed 1 base from V and 8 bases from J, with 17 bases in between. The CDR3 loop reads CASSEVSGGARGYTF. CDR3 sequence (DNA): TGTGCCAGCAGTGAAGTTTCGGGGGGGGCAAGGGGCTACACCTTC.

This rearrangement joins TRBV25-1 to TRBJ2-1; 13 bases are shared with TRBD2. CDR1 and CDR2 from the germline V gene are MGHDK and SYGVNS. CDR3 length equals 15 residues. J gave up 1 base and V 7 bases, and 1 base lay outside the gene matches. CDR3 DNA: TGTGCCAGCAAGGGACTAGCGGGATCCTACAATGAGCAGTTCTTC. Translated, it gives CASKGLAGSYNEQFF. Full variable domain (outside the CDR3, taken from reference TRBV25-1 and TRBJ2-1): EADIYQTPRYLVIGTGKKITLECSQTMGHDKMYWYQQDPGMELHLIHYSYGVNSTEKGDLSSESTVSRIRTEHFPLTLESARPSHTSQYLCASKGLAGSYNEQFFGPGTRLTVL.

This rearrangement joins TRBV27 to TRBJ2-3; D is perhaps TRBD1 (6 bases). V lost 6 bases, J lost 3 bases, and 13 bases lay in between. CDR1 and CDR2 from the germline V gene are MNHEY and SMNVEV (reference sequence). CDR3 length: 14 residues. CDR3 amino acids: CASRQGFRTDTQYF. CDR3 sequence (DNA): TGTGCCAGCAGACAGGGTTTCAGGACAGATACGCAGTATTTT.

The chain employs TRBV7-2 and TRBJ2-3; TRBD2 aligns across 9 bases. CDR1 and CDR2 from the germline V gene are SGHTA and FQGNSA. This CDR3 is 17 amino acids long. The J segment lost 2 bases and the V segment lost 2 bases, leaving 8 bases of the junction unmatched. The CDR3 is CASSLRPAGGNTDTQYF. CDR3 sequence (DNA): TGTGCCAGCAGCTTACGTCCGGCGGGGGGGAACACAGATACGCAGTATTTT.

The chain recombines TRBV9 with TRBJ1-2; TRBD1 matches 11 bases. Germline values: CDR1 SGDLS, CDR2 YYNGEE. Trimming removed 6 bases from V and 6 bases from J; junction bases left unmatched: 7. The CDR3 totals 14 residues. The CDR3 DNA reads TGTGCCAGCATCCTGGACAGGGGGCACCATGGCTACACCTTC. It is translated as CASILDRGHHGYTF. Together with reference TRBV9 and TRBJ1-2, the CDR3 gives the full variable domain: DSGVTQTPKHLITATGQRVTLRCSPRSGDLSVYWYQQSLDQGLQFLIQYYNGEERAKGNILERFSAQQFPDLHSELNLSSLELGDSALYFCASILDRGHHGYTFGSGTRLTVV.

The chain carries TRBV18 and TRBJ2-2; D gene unclear. V lost 2 bases and J lost 0, with 7 bases in between. The CDR3 loop spans 15 amino acids. CDR1 KGHSH and CDR2 LQKENI come from the germline V gene. CDR3 DNA sequence: TGTGCCAGCTCACCAAGCGAGACGAACACCGGGGAGCTGTTTTTT. Its translation: CASSPSETNTGELFF.

This CDR3 is CASSLDPSGATGELFF. The CDR3 nucleotides read TGTGCCAGCAGCTTGGATCCTAGCGGGGCCACCGGGGAGCTGTTTTTT. The V and J genes are TRBV5-4 and TRBJ2-2; 9 bases match TRBD2. Germline CDR1 reads SGHNT; CDR2 reads YYREEE (reference sequence). CDR3 length equals 16 residues. The ends lost 0 bases at V and 4 bases at J; junction bases unmatched: 4.

This rearrangement joins TRBV28 to TRBJ1-4; TRBD1 is a possible D gene (6 bases). V gave up 3 bases and J gave up 8 bases, with 16 bases separating them. Germline V gives CDR1 MDHEN, CDR2 SYDVKM. The CDR3 consists of 15 residues. The CDR3, as DNA: TGTGCCAGCAGTTTGATGGGGACAATTTCCGAAAAACTGTTTTTT. Protein product: CASSLMGTISEKLFF.

V usage is TRBV30 and J usage is TRBJ1-4; D unresolved. V shed 1 base and J shed 12 bases, with 12 bases lying between them. Germline V gene lookup returns CDR1 GTSNPN and CDR2 SVGIG (reference sequence). The CDR3 is made up of 12 amino acids. CDR3 residues: CAWSAFRAELFF. The CDR3 nucleotides read TGTGCCTGGAGTGCTTTTAGAGCTGAACTGTTTTTT.

This clone was seen a handful of times. The rearrangement uses TRBV29-1 and TRBJ1-2; 7 nucleotides agree with TRBD1. This CDR3 region has 13 residues. Germline assignment: CDR1 SQVTM and CDR2 ANQGSEA. The V segment lost 6 bases and the J segment 8 bases; nucleotides outside the gene matches: 12. This CDR3 is CSVPRQGLEGYTF. The DNA for the CDR3 is TGCAGCGTCCCCAGACAGGGCCTGGAGGGCTACACCTTC.

The genes are TRBV5-4 and TRBJ2-2, with 7 bases matching TRBD1. With V trimmed by 0 bases and J by 0 bases, 2 bases remained unmatched. The CDR3 spans 16 residues. CDR1 is SGHNT, CDR2 YYREEE, per germline (reference sequence). CDR3 in amino acids: CASSLAGTANTGELFF. The DNA for the CDR3 is TGTGCCAGCAGCTTGGCCGGGACAGCGAACACCGGGGAGCTGTTTTTT.

The table lists this clone with a count of one. The chain uses TRBV5-1 and TRBJ2-1; 12 bases agree with TRBD2. The CDR3 sequence is 15 residues long. Germline V lookup: CDR1 SGHRS, CDR2 YFSETQ. V was pared by 0 bases and J by 7 bases, with 2 bases of the junction left unmatched. In nucleotides, the CDR3 is TGCGCCAGCAGCTTGGGCCTAGCGGGGGGGAATGAGCAGTTCTTC. Protein: CASSLGLAGGNEQFF. The variable domain in full, completed from reference TRBV5-1 and TRBJ2-1, reads KAGVTQTPRYLIKTRGQQVTLSCSPISGHRSVSWYQQTPGQGLQFLFEYFSETQRNKGNFPGRFSGRQFSNSRSEMNVSTLELGDSALYLCASSLGLAGGNEQFFGPGTRLTVL.

V gene TRBV28 combines with J gene TRBJ2-7; D perhaps matches TRBD2 (5 bases). The CDR3 loop spans 11 amino acids. V shed 10 bases and J shed 5 bases, with 12 bases lying between them. Germline CDR1 reads MDHEN; CDR2 reads SYDVKM. The CDR3 DNA sequence: TGTGCCATATCCCGAGGGAACGAGCAGTACTTC. Translating it yields CAISRGNEQYF. The variable domain in full, with the rest retrieved from reference TRBV28 and TRBJ2-7, is DVKVTQSSRYLVKRTGEKVFLECVQDMDHENMFWYRQDPGLGLRLIYFSYDVKMKEKGDIPEGYSVSREKKERFSLILESASTNQTSMYLCAISRGNEQYFGPGTRLTVT.

The chain is built from TRBV19 and TRBJ2-3, with TRBD1 identical over 9 bases. Germline CDR1 reads LNHDA; CDR2 reads SQIVND (reference sequence). Losses at the gene ends were 5 bases for V and 1 base for J; bases not matched to a gene: 10. This CDR3 has 17 residues. The CDR3 DNA follows: TGTGCCAGTAGTTCACCAAGCCGGGACAGGGGCACAGATACGCAGTATTTT. Translated: CASSSPSRDRGTDTQYF. Full variable domain (rest looked up from reference TRBV19 and TRBJ2-3): DGGITQSPKYLFRKEGQNVTLSCEQNLNHDAMYWYRQDPGQGLRLIYYSQIVNDFQKGDIAEGYSVSREKKESFPLTVTSAQKNPTAFYLCASSSPSRDRGTDTQYFGPGTRLTVL.

This chain connects TRBV30 to TRBJ2-7, with 11 bases lining up with TRBD2. Germline CDR1 reads GTSNPN; CDR2 reads SVGIG (reference sequence). CDR3 length equals 16 residues. Trimming removed 4 bases from V and 3 bases from J; junction bases left unmatched: 11. CDR3 nucleotide sequence: TGTGCCTGGAACCATAAACCGGGACTAGCGGTCTACGAGCAGTACTTC. This translates into CAWNHKPGLAVYEQYF.

This clone was counted a few times. The rearrangement joins TRBV27 to TRBJ1-1; 7 bases align to TRBD1. Germline assignment: CDR1 MNHEY and CDR2 SMNVEV (reference sequence). The CDR3 has 15 residues. V shed 0 bases and J 1 base; nucleotides not matched to a gene: 2. The CDR3 DNA reads as TGTGCCAGCAGTTTATCTAGGGACAGGAACACTGAAGCTTTCTTT. Translating gives CASSLSRDRNTEAFF.